Listed below are T cell receptor beta chains from one sample, sequenced in a study of response to subunit inactivated influenza vaccine. One entry per CDR3 protein results from TCRdb running MiXCR on the RT-PCR reads. There are about 500,000 distinct CDR3 sequences in the sample; roughly 7.6% occur only once, and less than 15% lies in the top ten. Source: PBMCs from blood, taken around 25 months after vaccination. These TCRs come from a man between 50 and 70 years old who received an inactivated influenza vaccine. Both conserved end residues are part of each CDR3. The order of the fields is V gene, D gene, J gene, clone size, CDR3 DNA, CDR3 protein. A D gene is named only where the DNA matches it firmly. Not every row has a clone size; where given, it reads once, few, many or a size class.

>TRBV20-1|-|TRBJ2-1|many
TGCAGTGCCCTAGAAGTACTAGCTAGATACAATGAGCAGTTCTTC
CSALEVLARYNEQFF
>TRBV7-9|-|TRBJ2-3|few
TGTGCCAGCAGCCCTGGGGACCGACCCACAGATACGCAGTATTTT
CASSPGDRPTDTQYF
>TRBV15|-|TRBJ2-5|few
TGTGCCACCAGCAGAGATATAGGAGGGCAAGAGACCCAGTACTTC
CATSRDIGGQETQYF
>TRBV20-1|-|TRBJ2-7|many
TGCAGTGCTAGAGATCCGAGGAGGCAGTACTTC
CSARDPRRQYF
>TRBV28|-|TRBJ2-5|few
TGTGCCAGCAGTTCCTATGTTGAGACCCAGTACTTC
CASSSYVETQYF
>TRBV12-3/TRBV12-4|TRBD1|TRBJ2-7|many
TGTGCCAGCAGTTTCATAGGGGGCAATCCGTACTTC
CASSFIGGNPYF
>TRBV6-5|TRBD2|TRBJ2-4|-
TGTGCCAGCAGTTACACTAGCGGGAGTAGCGACATTCAGTACTTC
CASSYTSGSSDIQYF
>TRBV7-9|-|TRBJ2-2|few
TGTGCCAGCAGGGAGGGCCGACTAGAGAAGACCGGGGAGCTGTTTTTT
CASREGRLEKTGELFF
>TRBV5-1|-|TRBJ2-1|few
TGCGCCAGCAGCTCTGTGGGTACCAATGAGCAGTTCTTC
CASSSVGTNEQFF
>TRBV15|-|TRBJ2-3|many
TGTGCCACCAGCAGCAGGGTCACAGATACGCAGTATTTT
CATSSRVTDTQYF
>TRBV6-2/TRBV6-3|-|TRBJ2-6|few
TGTGCCAGCAGTCTCAGGGGAAGCTCTGGGGCCAACGTCCTGACTTTC
CASSLRGSSGANVLTF
>TRBV7-8|-|TRBJ1-1|many
TGTGCCAGCAGCTTAAATTGGGGGACTGAAGCTTTCTTT
CASSLNWGTEAFF
>TRBV5-1|-|TRBJ1-1|few
TGCGCCAGCAGCTTGGAGGGCAGAGGGACTGAAGCTTTCTTT
CASSLEGRGTEAFF
>TRBV28|-|TRBJ1-5|-
TGTGCCAGCAGCTTTAACGGGGCGGTCAATCAGCCCCAGCATTTT
CASSFNGAVNQPQHF
>TRBV20-1|-|TRBJ2-3|few
TGCAGTGCTAGTTGGCAGGGAAATACGCAGTATTTT
CSASWQGNTQYF
>TRBV4-3|-|TRBJ1-4|many
TGCGCCAGCAGCCAAGATCTGGCAGGCCACAATGAAAAACTGTTTTTT
CASSQDLAGHNEKLFF
>TRBV10-3|TRBD1|TRBJ1-2|many
TGTGCCATCAGTACAGGGGGAGAGGGCTACACCTTC
CAISTGGEGYTF
>TRBV15|-|TRBJ1-5|-
TGTGCCACCAGCAGAGATCTCAGTAGCAATCAGCCCCAGCATTTT
CATSRDLSSNQPQHF
>TRBV29-1|-|TRBJ2-1|-
TGCAGCGTGGGTTTAGGGTTTTCGAATGAGCAGTTCTTC
CSVGLGFSNEQFF
>TRBV5-1|TRBD1|TRBJ2-5|-
TGCGCCAGCAGCTTGGAAGGACAGGGGGAGACCCAGTACTTC
CASSLEGQGETQYF
>TRBV3-1|TRBD1|TRBJ1-6|few
TGTGCCAGCAGTCTACAGGGGAATAATTCACCCCTCCACTTT
CASSLQGNNSPLHF
>TRBV7-9|-|TRBJ2-7|many
TGTGCCAGCAGCTTCAACTACGAGCAGTACTTC
CASSFNYEQYF
>TRBV7-9|TRBD1|TRBJ1-6|-
TGTGCCAGCAGCGGTACAGGGGGAGTTTCACCCCTCCACTTT
CASSGTGGVSPLHF
>TRBV6-5|-|TRBJ1-1|many
TGTGCCAGCAGCCCCATAGGAACTGAAGCTTTCTTT
CASSPIGTEAFF
>TRBV25-1|-|TRBJ2-1|many
TGTGCCAGCAGTGAATATAATGAGCAGTTCTTC
CASSEYNEQFF
>TRBV6-2/TRBV6-3|-|TRBJ1-2|-
TGTGCCAGCAGTTACGCAGGGTATGGCTACACCTTC
CASSYAGYGYTF
>TRBV29-1|TRBD1|TRBJ2-5|-
TGCAGCGTTGCTCAGCCAGGGGGTAGGGGTGAGACCCAGTACTTC
CSVAQPGGRGETQYF
>TRBV7-8|-|TRBJ1-2|-
TGTGCCAGCAGCTCCGCCAGGGAGGGAAACTATGGCTACACCTTC
CASSSAREGNYGYTF
>TRBV9|-|TRBJ2-3|-
TGTGCCAGCAGCGTAGTGGGGGCATGGACAGATACGCAGTATTTT
CASSVVGAWTDTQYF
>TRBV7-2|TRBD1|TRBJ2-3|-
TGTGCCAGCAGCTTAGAAACAGGGGGCCGATATACGCAGTATTTT
CASSLETGGRYTQYF
>TRBV7-9|TRBD1|TRBJ2-3|-
TGTGGGACAGGGGGTACAGATACGCAGTATTTT
CGTGGTDTQYF
>TRBV29-1|TRBD1|TRBJ2-5|-
TGCAGCGTTGGAACCGGACAGGGTCTGGGAGAGACCCAGTACTTC
CSVGTGQGLGETQYF
>TRBV7-3|-|TRBJ2-3|many
TGTGCCAGCAGCTTCGTGGCGGGCACAGATACGCAGTATTTT
CASSFVAGTDTQYF
>TRBV4-1|-|TRBJ1-1|few
TGCGCCAGCAGCCAAGAAGGGGGAGGCCTAACAAACACTGAAGCTTTCTTT
CASSQEGGGLTNTEAFF
>TRBV20-1|-|TRBJ2-2|few
TGCAGTGCTAGAGGACAGGTTCCCGGGGAGCTGTTTTTT
CSARGQVPGELFF
>TRBV5-1|-|TRBJ1-1|-
TGCGCCAGCAGGGGGCAGTTAAAAATGAACACTGAAGCTTTCTTT
CASRGQLKMNTEAFF
>TRBV4-2|TRBD1|TRBJ1-1|few
TGTGCCAGCAGCCAAGGGGGACAGGGGAGGAACACTGAAGCTTTCTTT
CASSQGGQGRNTEAFF
>TRBV7-9|TRBD2|TRBJ2-7|many
TGTGCCAGCAGCTTTAGCGGGAGTAGCGACGAGCAGTACTTC
CASSFSGSSDEQYF
>TRBV7-2|-|TRBJ2-7|many
TGTGCCAGCAGCCGTAATCGCCAATCCTACGAGCAGTACTTC
CASSRNRQSYEQYF